Below, 12 T cell receptor beta chains from the same sample are listed, as sequenced in a study of shared clonotypes between healthy human individuals. The repertoire was sequenced with immunoSEQ multiplex PCR; TCRdb's copy has only in-frame clones and lacks some. The sample includes millions of clones, 85% to 95% of them seen just once. The specimen was naive CD4+ T cells from PBMCs. Subset specified: CD45RA+ positively selected. The receptors here all came from a man aged 18 to 30 in good health. Some clones in this sample may be carry-over from other donors' samples.

The J gene is TRBJ2-1, the V gene TRBV11-2; D not resolved. Germline V CDR1 and CDR2: SGHAT, FQNNGV. The CDR3 is 12 residues long. With 3 bases removed from V and 6 bases from J, the gap between germline ends came to 6 bases. CDR3 sequence reads: CASSFPPNEQFF. The CDR3 DNA reads TGTGCCAGCAGCTTTCCCCCCAATGAGCAGTTCTTC.

The rearrangement joins TRBV30 to TRBJ1-2; no clear D. Germline V CDR1 and CDR2: GTSNPN, SVGIG (reference sequence). The CDR3 runs 12 residues. The V end lost 3 bases, the J end lost 8 bases, and 13 bases lay between the germline ends. The CDR3 loop reads CAWRIEAGGYTF. The CDR3 DNA sequence: TGTGCCTGGAGGATAGAAGCCGGGGGCTACACCTTC.

CDR3 sequence: CASSRDRNQPQHF. DNA for the CDR3: TGCGCCAGCAGTAGAGACAGGAACCAGCCCCAGCATTTT. The rearrangement links TRBV4-1 to TRBJ1-5, with D perhaps matching TRBD1 (6 bases). The germline gives CDR1 MGHRA, CDR2 YSYEKL. This CDR3 contains 13 residues. V lost 6 bases and J 7 bases, leaving 13 bases between the germline ends.

This clone occurred once. This sequence joins TRBV9 and TRBJ2-1, with D perhaps matching TRBD2 (5 bases). Trimming removed 1 base at V and 3 bases at J, with 11 bases between. Germline V lookup: CDR1 SGDLS, CDR2 YYNGEE. The CDR3 spans 15 residues. DNA for the CDR3: TGTGCCAGCAGCGTAAACTCCGGGAACTACAATGAGCAGTTCTTC. It is translated as CASSVNSGNYNEQFF. The entire variable domain, with the rest obtained from reference TRBV9 and TRBJ2-1, is as follows: DSGVTQTPKHLITATGQRVTLRCSPRSGDLSVYWYQQSLDQGLQFLIQYYNGEERAKGNILERFSAQQFPDLHSELNLSSLELGDSALYFCASSVNSGNYNEQFFGPGTRLTVL.

This chain uses TRBV28 with TRBJ1-1, with 7 bases identical to TRBD1. Per germline, CDR1 MDHEN and CDR2 SYDVKM. Trimming took 6 bases from V and 2 from J; bases not matched to a gene: 18. This CDR3 is 18 amino acids long. The CDR3 DNA reads TGTGCCAGCAGCCAGGGGGGGAGCCCCCGGGCACCTAACACTGAAGCTTTCTTT. Its protein product is CASSQGGSPRAPNTEAFF.

V and J are TRBV10-2 and TRBJ2-1, with 9 nucleotides matching TRBD1. The trim removed 4 bases at V and 7 bases at J, leaving 23 bases unmatched. Germline lookup yields CDR1 WSHSY and CDR2 SAAADI. The CDR3 runs to 20 residues. As DNA, the CDR3 is TGCGCCAGCAGTGTACCCCCAGTAAGCGCCGGGACAGGGAACTGGAATGAGCAGTTCTTC. This codes for CASSVPPVSAGTGNWNEQFF.

The rearrangement links TRBV10-3 to TRBJ2-5, with 10 bases matching TRBD2. This CDR3 region has 15 residues. Trimming at V came to 6 bases and at J to 3 bases, leaving 7 bases not matched to a gene. CDR1 and CDR2 from the germline V gene are ENHRY and SYGVKD. The CDR3 nucleotides read TGTGCCATCAGGGCCCGGACTAGCGGAAAAGAGACCCAGTACTTC. Translating gives CAIRARTSGKETQYF.

In this sample, this clone turned up once. J is TRBJ2-1 and V is TRBV7-2; TRBD1 agrees at 8 bases. The V gene's germline CDR1 is SGHTA and CDR2 FQGNSA. This CDR3 region has 13 residues. V was pared by 3 bases and J by 16 bases, with 11 bases of the junction left unmatched. CDR3 bases: TGTGCCAGCAGCTTCGATCCGGGACAGGATACCTTCTTC. It specifies CASSFDPGQDTFF.

V is TRBV25-1 and J is TRBJ1-3, with 8 bases fitting TRBD1. The V and J ends lost 4 bases and 1 base, in that order; junction bases with no gene match: 9. The CDR3 loop spans 17 amino acids. CDR1 is MGHDK, CDR2 SYGVNS, per germline. CDR3 coding DNA: TGTGCCAGCAGTGCGGACAGGGCACCGAGGTCTGGAAACACCATATATTTT. Protein sequence: CASSADRAPRSGNTIYF.

The chain links TRBV28 to TRBJ2-2; no definite D call. The V end was cut by 10 bases, the J end by 0 bases, with 18 bases between. CDR3 length: 16 residues. Germline V gene data show CDR1 as MDHEN and CDR2 as SYDVKM. CDR3 nucleotide sequence: TGTGCCACCGTCCAAGGACCGGAGACGAACACCGGGGAGCTGTTTTTT. This gives the protein CATVQGPETNTGELFF.

The chain recombines TRBV9 with TRBJ2-7, with no clear D. CDR1 is SGDLS, CDR2 YYNGEE, per germline. The CDR3 is made up of 12 amino acids. Trimming shortened V by 3 bases and J by 5 bases, and 9 bases separated the two germline ends. The CDR3 loop reads CASSGLENEQYF. The CDR3 nucleotides read TGTGCCAGCAGCGGACTGGAGAACGAGCAGTACTTC.

J is TRBJ1-1 and V is TRBV9, with unresolved D. Trimming pared 0 bases from V and 4 bases from J, leaving 16 bases between. This CDR3 has 16 amino acids. Germline V lookup: CDR1 SGDLS, CDR2 YYNGEE. CDR3 loop: CASSVGSGVEGTEAFF. The CDR3 coding sequence is TGTGCCAGCAGCGTAGGGTCCGGGGTTGAGGGCACTGAAGCTTTCTTT. Full variable domain (rest looked up from reference TRBV9 and TRBJ1-1): DSGVTQTPKHLITATGQRVTLRCSPRSGDLSVYWYQQSLDQGLQFLIQYYNGEERAKGNILERFSAQQFPDLHSELNLSSLELGDSALYFCASSVGSGVEGTEAFFGQGTRLTVV.